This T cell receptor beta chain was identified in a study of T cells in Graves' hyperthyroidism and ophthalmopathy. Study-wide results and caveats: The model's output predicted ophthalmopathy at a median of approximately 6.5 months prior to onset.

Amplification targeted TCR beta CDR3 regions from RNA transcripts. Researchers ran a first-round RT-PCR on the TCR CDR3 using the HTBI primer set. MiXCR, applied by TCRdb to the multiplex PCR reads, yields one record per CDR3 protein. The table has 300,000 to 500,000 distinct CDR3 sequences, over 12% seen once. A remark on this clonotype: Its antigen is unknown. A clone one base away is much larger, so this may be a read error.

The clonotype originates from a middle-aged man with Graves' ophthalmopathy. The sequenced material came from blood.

CDR3 region: CASSLRGDGLSEQHF. CDR3 in DNA: TGTGCCAGCAGCTTAAGGGGGGACGGATTGAGCGAGCAGCACTTC. This rearrangement joins TRBV7-3 to TRBJ2-7, with a weak D call TRBD2 (6 bases). Germline CDR1 SGHTA, CDR2 FQGTGA. The CDR3 is 15 amino acids.